These T cell receptor beta chains were read from a single sample in a study of shared clonotypes between healthy human individuals. This table comes from immunoSEQ multiplex PCR, and its TCRdb copy is limited to in-frame clones, with some not included. In the table there are 2 million to 3 million clones, over 85% of which are singletons. The sample comprised naive CD4+ T cells from PBMCs. The receptors were sampled from a man aged 18 to 29 in good health. Some clones in this sample may be carry-over from other donors' samples. Each CDR3 is given with its conserved first and last residue. Each record gives: V gene, D gene, J gene, CDR3 DNA, CDR3 protein. The D gene is left open where the match is weak.

TRBV4-3	TRBD2	TRBJ2-3	TGCGCCAGCAGCCAAGTAGCCCTAGCGGGAGGCCTTAGCACAGATACGCAGTATTTT	CASSQVALAGGLSTDTQYF
TRBV28	.	TRBJ2-2	TGTGCCAGCAGTTCCTCAGCGGGGAACACCGGGGAGCTGTTTTTT	CASSSSAGNTGELFF
TRBV7-3	.	TRBJ2-1	TGTGCCAGCAGCTTACTATGGTCCAATGAGCAGTTCTTC	CASSLLWSNEQFF
TRBV2	TRBD1	TRBJ1-5	TGTGCCAGCCTGGGGACAGTTGGGATTAGCAATCAGCCCCAGCATTTT	CASLGTVGISNQPQHF
TRBV5-8	.	TRBJ1-5	TGTGCCAGCAGCTTGTTGAACAGTAATCAGCCCCAGCATTTT	CASSLLNSNQPQHF
TRBV18	TRBD1	TRBJ1-2	TGTGCCAGCTCACCACCGTCGGCAGGGGGCTATGGCTACACCTTC	CASSPPSAGGYGYTF
TRBV11-1	.	TRBJ2-2	TGTGCCAGCAGCCTCGCCTTAAACCCCACCGGGGAGCTGTTTTTT	CASSLALNPTGELFF
TRBV20-1	.	TRBJ2-5	TGCAGTGCTAGGGAACAAGAGACCCAGTACTTC	CSAREQETQYF
TRBV25-1	TRBD1	TRBJ2-1	TGTGCCAGCGGGGACAGGGCGGAGAATGAGCAGTTCTTC	CASGDRAENEQFF
TRBV7-3	.	TRBJ2-5	TGTGCCAGCAGCTTAGGGGCCGGGGAGACCCAGTACTTC	CASSLGAGETQYF
TRBV28	.	TRBJ2-2	TGTGCCAGCAGTTTGTCCCCCCCGAACACCGGGGAGCTGTTTTTT	CASSLSPPNTGELFF
TRBV12-5	.	TRBJ2-5	TGTGCTAGTGGTTTGTCTTCGACTGGCGGGACCCAGTACTTC	CASGLSSTGGTQYF
TRBV28	.	TRBJ1-5	TGTGCTAGTAGGAGGGCAGGGGAAGGCAATCAGCCCCAGCATTTT	CASRRAGEGNQPQHF
TRBV28	.	TRBJ2-7	TGTGCCAGCAGTTATAGCTACGAGCAGTACTTC	CASSYSYEQYF